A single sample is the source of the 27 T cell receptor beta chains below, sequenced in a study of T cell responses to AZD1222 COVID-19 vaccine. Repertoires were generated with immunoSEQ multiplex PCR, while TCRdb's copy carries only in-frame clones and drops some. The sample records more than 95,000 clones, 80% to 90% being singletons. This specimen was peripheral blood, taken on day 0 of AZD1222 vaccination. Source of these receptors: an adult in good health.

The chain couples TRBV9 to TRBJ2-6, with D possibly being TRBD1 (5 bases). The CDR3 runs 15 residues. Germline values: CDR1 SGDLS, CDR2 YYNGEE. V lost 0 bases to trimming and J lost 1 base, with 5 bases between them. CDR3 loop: CASSVGQSGANVLTF. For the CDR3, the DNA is TGTGCCAGCAGCGTAGGACAGTCTGGGGCCAACGTCCTGACTTTC.

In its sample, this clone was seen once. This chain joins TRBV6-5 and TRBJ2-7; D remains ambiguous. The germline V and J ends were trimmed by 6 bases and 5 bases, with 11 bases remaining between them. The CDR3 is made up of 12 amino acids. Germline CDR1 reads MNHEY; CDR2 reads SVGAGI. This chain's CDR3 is CASRNLNHEQYF. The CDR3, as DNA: TGTGCCAGCAGAAATCTCAACCACGAGCAGTACTTC.

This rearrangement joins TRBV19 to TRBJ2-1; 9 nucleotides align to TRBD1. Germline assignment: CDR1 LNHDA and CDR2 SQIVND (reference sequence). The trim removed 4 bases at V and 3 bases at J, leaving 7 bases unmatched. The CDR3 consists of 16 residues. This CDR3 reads CASSTRDRVLYNEQFF. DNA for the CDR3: TGTGCCAGTAGTACTCGGGACAGGGTCCTCTACAATGAGCAGTTCTTC.

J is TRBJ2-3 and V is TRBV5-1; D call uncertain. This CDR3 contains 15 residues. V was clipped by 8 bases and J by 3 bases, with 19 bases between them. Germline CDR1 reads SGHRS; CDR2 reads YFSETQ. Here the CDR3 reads CASTRLSSLTDTQYF. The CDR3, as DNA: TGCGCCAGTACCAGACTTTCTTCTTTAACAGATACGCAGTATTTT.

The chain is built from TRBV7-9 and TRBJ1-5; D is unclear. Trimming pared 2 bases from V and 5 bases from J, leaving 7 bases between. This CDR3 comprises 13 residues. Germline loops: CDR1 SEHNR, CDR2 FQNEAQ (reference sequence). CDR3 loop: CASSLNRDQPQHF. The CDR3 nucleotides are TGTGCCAGCAGCTTAAACCGGGATCAGCCCCAGCATTTT.

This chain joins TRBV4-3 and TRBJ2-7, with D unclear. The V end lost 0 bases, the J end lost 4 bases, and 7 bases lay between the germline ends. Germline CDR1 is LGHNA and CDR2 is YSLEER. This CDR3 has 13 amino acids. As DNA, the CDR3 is TGCGCCAGCAGCCAAGATCAGCGATACGAGCAGTACTTC. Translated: CASSQDQRYEQYF.

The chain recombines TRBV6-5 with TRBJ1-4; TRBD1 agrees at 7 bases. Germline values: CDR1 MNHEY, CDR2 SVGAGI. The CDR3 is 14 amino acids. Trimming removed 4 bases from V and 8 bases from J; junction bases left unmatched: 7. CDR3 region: CASSWTGTEEKLFF. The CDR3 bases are TGTGCCAGCAGTTGGACCGGGACAGAAGAAAAACTGTTTTTT.

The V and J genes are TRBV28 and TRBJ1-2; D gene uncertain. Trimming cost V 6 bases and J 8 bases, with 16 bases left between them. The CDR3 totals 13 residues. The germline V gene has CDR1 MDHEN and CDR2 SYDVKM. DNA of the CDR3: TGTGCCAGCAGCCCACCTTTACAAGGAGGCTACACCTTC. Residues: CASSPPLQGGYTF.

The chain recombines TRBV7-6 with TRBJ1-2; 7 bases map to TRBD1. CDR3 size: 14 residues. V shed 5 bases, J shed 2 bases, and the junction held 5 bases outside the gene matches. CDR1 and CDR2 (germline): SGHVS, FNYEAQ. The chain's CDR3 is CASSPGTANYGYTF. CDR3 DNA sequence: TGTGCCAGCAGCCCTGGGACAGCCAACTATGGCTACACCTTC.

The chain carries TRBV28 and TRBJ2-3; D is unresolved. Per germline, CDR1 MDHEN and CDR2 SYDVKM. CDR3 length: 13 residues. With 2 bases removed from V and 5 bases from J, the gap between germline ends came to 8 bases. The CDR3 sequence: CASSLRVRDTQYF. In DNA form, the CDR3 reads TGTGCCAGCAGTTTAAGGGTACGAGATACGCAGTATTTT.

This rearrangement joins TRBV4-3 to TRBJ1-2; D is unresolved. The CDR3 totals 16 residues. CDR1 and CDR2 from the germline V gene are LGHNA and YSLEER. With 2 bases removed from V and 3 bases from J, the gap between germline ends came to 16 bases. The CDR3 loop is CASSQIRVEVDYGYTF. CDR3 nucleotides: TGCGCCAGCAGCCAAATAAGGGTAGAGGTTGACTATGGCTACACCTTC.

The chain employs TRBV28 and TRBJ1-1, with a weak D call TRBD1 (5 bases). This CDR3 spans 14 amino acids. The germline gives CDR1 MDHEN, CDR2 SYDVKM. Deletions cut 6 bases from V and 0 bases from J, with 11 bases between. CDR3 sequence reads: CASRQTELNTEAFF. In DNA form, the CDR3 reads TGTGCCAGCAGGCAGACAGAGTTGAACACTGAAGCTTTCTTT. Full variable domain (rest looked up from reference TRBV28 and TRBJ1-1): DVKVTQSSRYLVKRTGEKVFLECVQDMDHENMFWYRQDPGLGLRLIYFSYDVKMKEKGDIPEGYSVSREKKERFSLILESASTNQTSMYLCASRQTELNTEAFFGQGTRLTVV.

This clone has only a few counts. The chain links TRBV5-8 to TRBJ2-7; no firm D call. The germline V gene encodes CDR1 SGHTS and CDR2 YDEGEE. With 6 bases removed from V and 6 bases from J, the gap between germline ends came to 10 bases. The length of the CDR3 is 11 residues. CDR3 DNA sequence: TGTGCCAGCATCCGAGCAACCGAGCAGTACTTC. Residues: CASIRATEQYF.

The CDR3 spells CASSFRGRAYEQYF. The CDR3 DNA is TGTGCCAGCAGTTTTCGGGGCCGAGCCTACGAGCAGTACTTC. The chain is built from TRBV28 and TRBJ2-7, with D possibly being TRBD1 or TRBD2 (5 bases each). This CDR3 region has 14 residues. Germline assignment: CDR1 MDHEN and CDR2 SYDVKM. Trimming cost V 3 bases and J 2 bases, with 11 bases left between them.

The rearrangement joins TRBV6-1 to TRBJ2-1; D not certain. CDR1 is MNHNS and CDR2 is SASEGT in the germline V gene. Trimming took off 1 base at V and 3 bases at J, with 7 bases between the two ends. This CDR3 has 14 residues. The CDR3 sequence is CASSEDGGYNEQFF. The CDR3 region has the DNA TGTGCCAGCAGTGAAGATGGCGGCTACAATGAGCAGTTCTTC.

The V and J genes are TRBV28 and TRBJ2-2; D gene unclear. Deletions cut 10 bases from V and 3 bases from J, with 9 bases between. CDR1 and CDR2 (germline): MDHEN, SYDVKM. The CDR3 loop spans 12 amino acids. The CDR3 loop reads CATKKDTGELFF. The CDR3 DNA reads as TGTGCCACCAAGAAGGACACCGGGGAGCTGTTTTTT. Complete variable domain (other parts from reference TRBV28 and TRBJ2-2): DVKVTQSSRYLVKRTGEKVFLECVQDMDHENMFWYRQDPGLGLRLIYFSYDVKMKEKGDIPEGYSVSREKKERFSLILESASTNQTSMYLCATKKDTGELFFGEGSRLTVL.

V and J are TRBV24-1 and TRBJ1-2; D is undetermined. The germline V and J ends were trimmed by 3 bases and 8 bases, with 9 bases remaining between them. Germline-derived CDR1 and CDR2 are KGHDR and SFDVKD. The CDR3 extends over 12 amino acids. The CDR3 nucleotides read TGTGCCACCAGTGATAACGGAGACGGCTACACCTTC. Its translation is CATSDNGDGYTF.

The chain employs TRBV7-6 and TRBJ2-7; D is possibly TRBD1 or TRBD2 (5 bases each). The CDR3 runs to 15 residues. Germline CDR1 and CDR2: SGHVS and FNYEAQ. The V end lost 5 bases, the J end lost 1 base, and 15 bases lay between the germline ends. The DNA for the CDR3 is TGTGCCAGCAGCGCCCGCGGTGGGGGTTCCTACGAGCAGTACTTC. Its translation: CASSARGGGSYEQYF.

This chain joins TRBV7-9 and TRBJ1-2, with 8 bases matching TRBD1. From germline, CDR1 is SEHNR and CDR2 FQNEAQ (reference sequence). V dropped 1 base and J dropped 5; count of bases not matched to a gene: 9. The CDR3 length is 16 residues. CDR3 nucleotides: TGTGCCAGCAGCTTAGGGGGACAGGACCCCCGTTATGGCTACACCTTC. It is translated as CASSLGGQDPRYGYTF.

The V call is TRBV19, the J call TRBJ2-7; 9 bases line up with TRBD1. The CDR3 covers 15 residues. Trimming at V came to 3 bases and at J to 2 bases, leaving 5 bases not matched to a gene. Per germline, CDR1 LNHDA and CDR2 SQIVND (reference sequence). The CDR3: CASSIGTGSPYEQYF. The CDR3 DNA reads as TGTGCCAGTAGTATCGGGACAGGGAGCCCCTACGAGCAGTACTTC.

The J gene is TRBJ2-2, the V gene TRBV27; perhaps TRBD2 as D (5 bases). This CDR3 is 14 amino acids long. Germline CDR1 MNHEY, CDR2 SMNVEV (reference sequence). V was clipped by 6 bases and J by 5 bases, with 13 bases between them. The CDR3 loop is CASRDHRGTGELFF. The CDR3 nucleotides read TGTGCCAGCAGGGACCATCGCGGGACCGGGGAGCTGTTTTTT.

The DNA of the CDR3 is TGTGCCAGCAGCATCGTACAGGGCAGGGAGCAGTACTTC. The encoded protein is CASSIVQGREQYF. V and J are TRBV9 and TRBJ2-7, with D perhaps TRBD1 (6 bases). Deletions cut 4 bases from V and 7 bases from J, with 15 bases between. Germline V lookup: CDR1 SGDLS, CDR2 YYNGEE. The CDR3 runs to 13 residues.

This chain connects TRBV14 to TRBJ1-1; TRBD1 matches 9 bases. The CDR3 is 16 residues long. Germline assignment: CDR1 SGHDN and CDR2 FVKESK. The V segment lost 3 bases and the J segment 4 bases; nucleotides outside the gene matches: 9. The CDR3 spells CASSHTKQGAGTEAFF. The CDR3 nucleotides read TGTGCCAGCAGCCATACGAAACAGGGGGCGGGCACTGAAGCTTTCTTT.

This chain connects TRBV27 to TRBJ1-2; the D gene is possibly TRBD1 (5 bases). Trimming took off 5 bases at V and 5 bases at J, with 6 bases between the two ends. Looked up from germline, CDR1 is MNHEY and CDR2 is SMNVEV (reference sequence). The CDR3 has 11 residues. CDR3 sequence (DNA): TGTGCCAGCAGTGCAGGGTATGGCTACACCTTC. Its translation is CASSAGYGYTF.

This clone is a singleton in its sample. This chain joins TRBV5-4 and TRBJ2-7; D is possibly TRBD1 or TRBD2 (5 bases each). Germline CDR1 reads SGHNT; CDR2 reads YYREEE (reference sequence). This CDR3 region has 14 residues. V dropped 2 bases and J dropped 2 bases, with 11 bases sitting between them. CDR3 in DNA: TGTGCCAGCAGCTTAGGGGACGGTCCCTACGAGCAGTACTTC. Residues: CASSLGDGPYEQYF.

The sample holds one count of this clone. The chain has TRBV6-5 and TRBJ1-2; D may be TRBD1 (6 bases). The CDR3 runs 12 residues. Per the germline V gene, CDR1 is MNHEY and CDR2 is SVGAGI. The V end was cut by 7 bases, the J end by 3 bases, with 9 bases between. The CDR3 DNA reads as TGTGCCAGCAAGAAGGGGGACTATGGCTACACCTTC. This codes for CASKKGDYGYTF.

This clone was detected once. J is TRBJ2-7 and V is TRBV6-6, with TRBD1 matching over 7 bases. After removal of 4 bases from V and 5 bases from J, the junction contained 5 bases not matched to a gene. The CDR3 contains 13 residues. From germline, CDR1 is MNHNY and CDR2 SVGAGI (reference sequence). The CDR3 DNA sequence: TGTGCCAGCAGTTTCCCGGACAGGAACGAGCAGTACTTC. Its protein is CASSFPDRNEQYF.